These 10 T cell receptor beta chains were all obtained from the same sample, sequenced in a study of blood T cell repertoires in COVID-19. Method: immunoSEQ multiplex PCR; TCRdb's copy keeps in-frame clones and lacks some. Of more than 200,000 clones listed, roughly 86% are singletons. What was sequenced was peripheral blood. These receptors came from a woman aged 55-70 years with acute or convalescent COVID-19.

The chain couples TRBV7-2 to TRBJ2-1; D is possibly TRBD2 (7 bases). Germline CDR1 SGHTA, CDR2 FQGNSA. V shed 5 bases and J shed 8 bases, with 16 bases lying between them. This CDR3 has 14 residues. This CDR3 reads CASSPLGGGYEQFF. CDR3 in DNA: TGTGCCAGCAGCCCCCTTGGCGGGGGCTATGAGCAGTTCTTC.

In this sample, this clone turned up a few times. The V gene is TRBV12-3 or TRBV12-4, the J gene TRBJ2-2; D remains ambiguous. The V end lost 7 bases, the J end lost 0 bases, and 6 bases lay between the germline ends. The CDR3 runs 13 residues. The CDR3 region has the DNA TGTGCCAGCACCCGTACGAACACCGGGGAGCTGTTTTTT. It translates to CASTRTNTGELFF.

CDR3 sequence: CASIATPLAGNTGELFF. The CDR3 nucleotides are TGTGCCAGTATCGCCACCCCGCTAGCGGGGAACACCGGGGAGCTGTTTTTT. This chain uses TRBV19 with TRBJ2-2; 8 nucleotides line up with TRBD2. CDR1 is LNHDA and CDR2 is SQIVND in the germline V gene (reference sequence). V was pared by 7 bases and J by 1 base, with 11 bases of the junction left unmatched. The CDR3 is made up of 17 amino acids. Full variable domain (rest looked up from reference TRBV19 and TRBJ2-2): DGGITQSPKYLFRKEGQNVTLSCEQNLNHDAMYWYRQDPGQGLRLIYYSQIVNDFQKGDIAEGYSVSREKKESFPLTVTSAQKNPTAFYLCASIATPLAGNTGELFFGEGSRLTVL.

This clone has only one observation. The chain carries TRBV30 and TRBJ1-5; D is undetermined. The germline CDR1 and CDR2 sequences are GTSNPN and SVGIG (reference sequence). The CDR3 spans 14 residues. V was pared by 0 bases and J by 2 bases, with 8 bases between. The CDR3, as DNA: TGTGCCTGGAGTGTAAAATTAGGCAATCAGCCCCAGCATTTT. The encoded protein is CAWSVKLGNQPQHF.

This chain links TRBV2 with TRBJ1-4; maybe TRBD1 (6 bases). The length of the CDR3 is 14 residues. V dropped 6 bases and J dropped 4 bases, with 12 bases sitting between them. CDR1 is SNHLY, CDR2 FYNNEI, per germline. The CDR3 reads CASRKDSFNEKLFF. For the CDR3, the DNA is TGTGCCAGCAGAAAGGACAGTTTTAATGAAAAACTGTTTTTT.

The CDR3: CASLQGQANTEAFF. CDR3 bases: TGTGCCAGCTTACAGGGGCAGGCGAACACTGAAGCTTTCTTT. The chain carries TRBV5-4 and TRBJ1-1; 7 nucleotides line up with TRBD1. J was trimmed by 1 base and V by 7 bases; bases with no gene match: 7. The CDR3 covers 14 residues. The germline gives CDR1 SGHNT, CDR2 YYREEE (reference sequence).

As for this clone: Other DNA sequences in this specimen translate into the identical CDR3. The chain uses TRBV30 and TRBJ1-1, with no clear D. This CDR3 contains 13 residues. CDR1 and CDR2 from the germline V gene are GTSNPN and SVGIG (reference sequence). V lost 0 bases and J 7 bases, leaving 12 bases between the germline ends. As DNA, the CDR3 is TGTGCCTGGAGTGTAAGAGGCGGCTTTGAAGCTTTCTTT. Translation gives CAWSVRGGFEAFF.

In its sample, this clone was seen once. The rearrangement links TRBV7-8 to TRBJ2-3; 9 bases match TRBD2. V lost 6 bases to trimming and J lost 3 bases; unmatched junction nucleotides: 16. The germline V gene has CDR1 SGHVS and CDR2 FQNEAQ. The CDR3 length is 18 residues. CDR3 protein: CASRQAGGPGPQTDTQYF. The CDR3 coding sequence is TGTGCCAGCAGACAAGCGGGGGGACCGGGCCCCCAGACAGATACGCAGTATTTT.

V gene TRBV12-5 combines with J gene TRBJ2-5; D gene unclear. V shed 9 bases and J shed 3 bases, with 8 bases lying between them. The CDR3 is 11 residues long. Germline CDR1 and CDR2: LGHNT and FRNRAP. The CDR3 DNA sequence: TGTGCTAGGAGTTTCAAAGAGACCCAGTACTTC. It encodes CARSFKETQYF.

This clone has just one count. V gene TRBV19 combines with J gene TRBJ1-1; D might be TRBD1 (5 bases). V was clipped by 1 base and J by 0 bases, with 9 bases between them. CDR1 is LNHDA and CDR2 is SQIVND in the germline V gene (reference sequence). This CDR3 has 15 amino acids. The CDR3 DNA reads TGTGCCAGTAGTATAGCCCCCAGGGTGAACACTGAAGCTTTCTTT. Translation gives CASSIAPRVNTEAFF. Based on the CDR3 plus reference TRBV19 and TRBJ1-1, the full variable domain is DGGITQSPKYLFRKEGQNVTLSCEQNLNHDAMYWYRQDPGQGLRLIYYSQIVNDFQKGDIAEGYSVSREKKESFPLTVTSAQKNPTAFYLCASSIAPRVNTEAFFGQGTRLTVV.